The next 5 T cell receptor beta chains were all read from a single sample in a study of cytotoxic CD8 clonotypes in ibrutinib-treated CLL. Clones were read by immunoSEQ multiplex PCR, and TCRdb kept only the in-frame ones, dropping some. The sample yields approximately 30,000 clones, around three fifths seen once. The sequences come from PBMCs, collected before ibrutinib treatment. The source is a human donor with chronic lymphocytic leukemia.

This sequence joins TRBV5-1 and TRBJ2-3, with 7 positions matching TRBD2. Germline lookup yields CDR1 SGHRS and CDR2 YFSETQ. V trimming: 3 bases; J trimming: 1 base; junction bases outside the gene matches: 8. This CDR3 comprises 16 residues. CDR3 loop: CASSYRGLAGTDTQYF. For the CDR3, the DNA is TGCGCCAGCAGCTACCGCGGGCTAGCGGGCACAGATACGCAGTATTTT.

The chain carries TRBV14 and TRBJ1-2, with 7 bases identical to TRBD1. The CDR3 has 13 amino acids. V trimming: 5 bases; J trimming: 7 bases; junction bases outside the gene matches: 7. Germline assignment: CDR1 SGHDN and CDR2 FVKESK. The CDR3 region is CASSWVGTVGYTF. CDR3 nucleotide sequence: TGTGCCAGCAGCTGGGTAGGGACAGTTGGCTACACCTTC.

This clone was found once. The rearrangement uses TRBV2 and TRBJ1-2; D ambiguous. V was clipped by 11 bases and J by 8 bases, with 21 bases between them. CDR1 is SNHLY and CDR2 is FYNNEI in the germline V gene. CDR3 length: 13 residues. For the CDR3, the DNA is TGTGCCGGGGTGGCCGGCATAAAGGAGGGCTACACCTTC. Amino acid sequence: CAGVAGIKEGYTF.

The gene calls are TRBV6-5 and TRBJ2-2; 11 nucleotides line up with TRBD1. Germline V gives CDR1 MNHEY, CDR2 SVGAGI. The CDR3 sequence is 15 residues long. V was pared by 5 bases and J by 6 bases, with 5 bases of the junction left unmatched. Here the CDR3 reads CASSKPGQGAGELFF. Here the CDR3 DNA reads TGTGCCAGCAGTAAACCGGGACAGGGGGCCGGGGAGCTGTTTTTT.

V usage is TRBV19 and J usage is TRBJ1-2, with D maybe TRBD1 (6 bases). The CDR3 runs to 16 residues. CDR1 and CDR2 from the germline V gene are LNHDA and SQIVND (reference sequence). V was pared by 3 bases and J by 1 base, with 15 bases between. The CDR3 nucleotides read TGTGCCAGTAGTATGCCCACAGGGATGAGTAACTATGGCTACACCTTC. Encoded protein: CASSMPTGMSNYGYTF.